Presented here are 8 T cell receptor beta chains from one specimen sequenced in a study of T cell repertoires in cytomegalovirus infection. One entry per CDR3 protein, called by TCRdb with MiXCR from the reads. The data hold about 130,000 distinct CDR3 sequences, with 20% to 30% observed a single time. For these receptors, no antigen is known. The sequencing sample was made of PBMCs, sequenced either directly or after in vitro stimulation (not recorded which). These receptors originate from a human donor in good health (CMV status not recorded). Some clones in this sample may be carry-over from other donors' samples.

Many counts were recorded for this clonotype. The genes are TRBV7-6 and TRBJ2-3; 10 bases are shared with TRBD2. This CDR3 comprises 18 residues. Trimming cost V 2 bases and J 0 bases; bases outside gene matches: 8. CDR1 and CDR2 from the germline V gene are SGHVS and FNYEAQ. CDR3 protein: CASSLTVAGGASTDTQYF. The DNA for the CDR3 is TGTGCCAGCAGCTTAACGGTAGCGGGAGGTGCTAGCACAGATACGCAGTATTTT.

This chain uses TRBV19 with TRBJ1-1; D might be TRBD1 (6 bases). The CDR3 sequence is 12 residues long. Trimming shortened V by 7 bases and J by 5 bases, and 11 bases separated the two germline ends. Per the germline V gene, CDR1 is LNHDA and CDR2 is SQIVND (reference sequence). The DNA of the CDR3 is TGTGCCAGTACCGCAGGGGAGACTGAAGCTTTCTTT. It codes for CASTAGETEAFF.

The rearrangement uses TRBV4-3 and TRBJ1-2; the D is unclear. Germline V gives CDR1 LGHNA, CDR2 YSLEER. V was cut by 2 bases and J by 6 bases, with 16 bases left in between. The length of the CDR3 is 15 residues. CDR3 in amino acids: CASSQRLVGTHGYTF. For the CDR3, the DNA is TGCGCCAGCAGCCAAAGATTGGTAGGCACCCATGGCTACACCTTC.

This clonotype has a count of ten or more. The V call is TRBV7-6, the J call TRBJ2-2, with no clear D. Germline lookup yields CDR1 SGHVS and CDR2 FNYEAQ. This CDR3 spans 16 amino acids. V gave up 2 bases and J gave up 5 bases, with 15 bases separating them. The CDR3 spells CASSLISGPVTGELFF. The CDR3 coding sequence is TGTGCCAGCAGCTTAATTTCCGGGCCGGTGACCGGGGAGCTGTTTTTT.

The chain combines TRBV7-8 with TRBJ2-5; TRBD2 aligns across 11 bases. The germline V gene has CDR1 SGHVS and CDR2 FQNEAQ. J was trimmed by 4 bases and V by 5 bases; bases with no gene match: 9. The CDR3 consists of 16 residues. CDR3 region: CASSPLAGGPGETQYF. In DNA, the CDR3 is TGTGCCAGCAGCCCTTTAGCGGGAGGGCCGGGAGAGACCCAGTACTTC.

This clonotype was counted a few times. The genes are TRBV7-9 and TRBJ1-1; 8 bases match TRBD1. This CDR3 is built from 14 residues. Germline CDR1 reads SEHNR; CDR2 reads FQNEAQ (reference sequence). Trimming cost V 3 bases and J 9 bases; bases outside gene matches: 9. Here the CDR3 DNA reads TGTGCCAGCAGCTTGGGGGACAGGACAGCCAAAGCTTTCTTT. Its translation: CASSLGDRTAKAFF.

This clonotype was detected many times. This chain joins TRBV6-1 and TRBJ1-5; 9 bases align to TRBD1. The V and J ends lost 3 bases and 7 bases, in that order; junction bases with no gene match: 1. Germline V gene data show CDR1 as MNHNS and CDR2 as SASEGT. The length of the CDR3 is 13 residues. As DNA, the CDR3 is TGTGCCAGCAGTGAGACAGGGGGGCAGCCCCAGCATTTT. As protein: CASSETGGQPQHF.

V and J are TRBV19 and TRBJ2-1; 7 bases are shared with TRBD1. After removal of 5 bases from V and 1 base from J, the junction contained 5 bases not matched to a gene. CDR1 is LNHDA and CDR2 is SQIVND in the germline V gene (reference sequence). CDR3 length equals 15 residues. The CDR3 spells CASSSKTGSYNEQFF. CDR3 nucleotides: TGTGCCAGTAGTTCAAAGACAGGGTCCTACAATGAGCAGTTCTTC.